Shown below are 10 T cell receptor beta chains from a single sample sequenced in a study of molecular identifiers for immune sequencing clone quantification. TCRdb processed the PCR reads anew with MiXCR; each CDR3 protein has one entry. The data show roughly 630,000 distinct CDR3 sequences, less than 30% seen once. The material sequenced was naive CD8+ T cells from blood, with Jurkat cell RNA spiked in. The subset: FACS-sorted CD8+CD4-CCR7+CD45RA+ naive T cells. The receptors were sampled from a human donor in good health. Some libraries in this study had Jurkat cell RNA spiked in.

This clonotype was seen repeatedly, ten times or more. CDR3 sequence reads: CASSVGGEYYEQYF. In nucleotides, the CDR3 is TGTGCCAGCAGTGTCGGGGGAGAATACTACGAGCAGTACTTC. The chain couples TRBV6-1 to TRBJ2-7; the D gene is possibly TRBD2 (6 bases). CDR3 length equals 14 residues. Trimming removed 4 bases from V and 3 bases from J, with 13 bases in between. CDR1 and CDR2 (germline): MNHNS, SASEGT.

Here the CDR3 reads CASSSPGMSTEAFF. The CDR3 nucleotides read TGTGCCAGCAGCTCCCCAGGGATGAGCACTGAAGCTTTCTTT. The V and J genes are TRBV7-9 and TRBJ1-1; the D gene is possibly TRBD1 (5 bases). Germline-derived CDR1 and CDR2 are SEHNR and FQNEAQ (reference sequence). V was clipped by 4 bases and J by 4 bases, with 13 bases between them. This CDR3 has 14 amino acids.

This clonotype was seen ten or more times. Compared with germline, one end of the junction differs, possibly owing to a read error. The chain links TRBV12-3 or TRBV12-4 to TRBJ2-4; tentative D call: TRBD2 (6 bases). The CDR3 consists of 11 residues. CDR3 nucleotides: TGTGCCAGCGTGAACTCTGCCCGGCGGGGCTTC. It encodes CASVNSARRGF.

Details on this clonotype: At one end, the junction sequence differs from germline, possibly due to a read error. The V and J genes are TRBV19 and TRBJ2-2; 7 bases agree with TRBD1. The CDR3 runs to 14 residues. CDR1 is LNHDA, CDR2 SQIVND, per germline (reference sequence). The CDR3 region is CASSTGVWTGELFF. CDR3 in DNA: TGTGCCAGCAGTACAGGGGTTTGGACCGGGGAGCTGTTTTTT.

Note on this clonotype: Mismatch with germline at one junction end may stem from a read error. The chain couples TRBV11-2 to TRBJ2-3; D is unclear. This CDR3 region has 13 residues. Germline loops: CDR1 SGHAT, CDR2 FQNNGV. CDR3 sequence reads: CARSFRSTDTQYF. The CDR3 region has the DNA TGTGCCCGCAGCTTCAGGAGCACAGATACGCAGTATTTT. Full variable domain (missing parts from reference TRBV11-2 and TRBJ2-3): EAGVAQSPRYKIIEKRQSVAFWCNPISGHATLYWYQQILGQGPKLLIQFQNNGVVDDSQLPKDRFSAERLKGVDSTLKIQPAKLEDSAVYLCARSFRSTDTQYFGPGTRLTVL.

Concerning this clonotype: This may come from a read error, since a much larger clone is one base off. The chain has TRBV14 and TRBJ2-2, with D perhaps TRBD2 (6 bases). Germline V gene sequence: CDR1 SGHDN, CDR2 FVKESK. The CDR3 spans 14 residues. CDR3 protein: CASSPILGTGGLFF. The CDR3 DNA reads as TGTGCCAGCAGCCCTATACTTGGCACCGGGGGGCTGTTTTTT.

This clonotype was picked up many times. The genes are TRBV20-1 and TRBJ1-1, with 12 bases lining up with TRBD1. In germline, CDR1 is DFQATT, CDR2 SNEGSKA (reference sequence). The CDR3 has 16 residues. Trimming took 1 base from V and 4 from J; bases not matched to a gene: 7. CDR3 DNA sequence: TGCAGTGCTAGAGCAAGGGGACAGGGGGCCAGCACTGAAGCTTTCTTT. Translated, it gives CSARARGQGASTEAFF.

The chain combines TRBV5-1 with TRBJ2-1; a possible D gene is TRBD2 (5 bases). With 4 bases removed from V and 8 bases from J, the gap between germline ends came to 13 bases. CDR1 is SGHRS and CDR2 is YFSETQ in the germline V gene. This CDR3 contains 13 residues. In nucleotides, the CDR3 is TGCGCCAGCAGCCTAAGAGGGCCGGATGAGCAGTTCTTC. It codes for CASSLRGPDEQFF.

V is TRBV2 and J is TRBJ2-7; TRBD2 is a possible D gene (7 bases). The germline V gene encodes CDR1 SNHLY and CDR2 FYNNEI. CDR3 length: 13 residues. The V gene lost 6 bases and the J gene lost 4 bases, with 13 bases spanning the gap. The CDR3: CASRGGAQYEQYF. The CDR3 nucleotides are TGTGCCAGCAGAGGGGGGGCGCAGTACGAGCAGTACTTC.

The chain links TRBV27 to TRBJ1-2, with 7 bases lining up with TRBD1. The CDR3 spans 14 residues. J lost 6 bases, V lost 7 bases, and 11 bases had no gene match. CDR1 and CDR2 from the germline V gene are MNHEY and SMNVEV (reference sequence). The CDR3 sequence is CASNEGGGADGYTF. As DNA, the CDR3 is TGTGCCAGCAACGAAGGAGGGGGCGCCGATGGCTACACCTTC.